These T cell receptor beta chains were read from a single sample in a study of cytomegalovirus exposure and HLA in healthy donors. Clones were read by immunoSEQ multiplex PCR, and TCRdb kept only the in-frame ones, dropping some. The sample yields fewer than 250,000 clones, roughly 75% seen once. The specimen sequenced was PBMCs. The receptors stem from a man in his thirties or forties in good health and CMV-seropositive. The CDR3 runs from the conserved cysteine through the conserved F or W. The order of the fields is clone size, D gene, J gene, V gene, CDR3 protein, CDR3 DNA. The D gene is left open where the match is weak. The size field is filled for only some rows; it gives once, few, many or a size class.

abundance: few
d_gene: TRBD1
j_gene: TRBJ1-1
v_gene: TRBV27
CDR3aa: CASSLSSAGGLNTEAFF
CDR3nt: TGTGCCAGCAGTTTATCGTCGGCAGGGGGCCTGAACACTGAAGCTTTCTTT

abundance: .
d_gene: .
j_gene: TRBJ2-7
v_gene: TRBV4-2
CDR3aa: CASSPPGQGVSGSYEQYF
CDR3nt: TGTGCCAGCAGCCCCCCGGGACAGGGAGTTAGCGGGAGCTACGAGCAGTACTTC

abundance: .
d_gene: TRBD1
j_gene: TRBJ2-7
v_gene: TRBV4-3
CDR3aa: CASSQSGQAYEQYF
CDR3nt: TGCGCCAGCAGCCAATCGGGACAGGCCTACGAGCAGTACTTC

abundance: .
d_gene: TRBD1
j_gene: TRBJ1-1
v_gene: TRBV27
CDR3aa: CASSFQGVDTEAFF
CDR3nt: TGTGCCAGCAGTTTTCAGGGGGTAGATACTGAAGCTTTCTTT

abundance: .
d_gene: TRBD2
j_gene: TRBJ2-7
v_gene: TRBV7-2
CDR3aa: CASSLVSSPAGGRLDEQYF
CDR3nt: TGTGCCAGCAGCTTAGTATCCTCCCCAGCGGGGGGGAGATTGGACGAGCAGTACTTC

abundance: .
d_gene: .
j_gene: TRBJ1-6
v_gene: TRBV21-1
CDR3aa: CASTLRGGQCNSPLHF
CDR3nt: TGTGCCAGCACCCTACGAGGGGGACAATGTAATTCACCCCTCCACTTT

abundance: .
d_gene: TRBD1
j_gene: TRBJ1-2
v_gene: TRBV5-5
CDR3aa: CASISGQGTGYTF
CDR3nt: TGTGCCAGCATCTCGGGACAGGGGACTGGCTACACCTTC

abundance: .
d_gene: .
j_gene: TRBJ2-5
v_gene: TRBV6-6
CDR3aa: CASSYPSRGEETQYF
CDR3nt: TGTGCCAGCAGTTACCCGAGTCGGGGAGAAGAGACCCAGTACTTC

abundance: once
d_gene: .
j_gene: TRBJ1-6
v_gene: TRBV9
CDR3aa: CASSVGWGRGYNSPLHF
CDR3nt: TGTGCCAGCAGCGTAGGGTGGGGCCGCGGCTATAATTCACCCCTCCACTTT

abundance: .
d_gene: .
j_gene: TRBJ2-7
v_gene: TRBV27
CDR3aa: CASSLGTVAYEQYF
CDR3nt: TGTGCCAGCAGTTTGGGGACTGTAGCCTACGAGCAGTACTTC

abundance: few
d_gene: .
j_gene: TRBJ1-2
v_gene: TRBV16
CDR3aa: CASSQGEDYGYTF
CDR3nt: TGTGCCAGCAGCCAGGGGGAGGACTATGGCTACACCTTC

abundance: .
d_gene: .
j_gene: TRBJ2-5
v_gene: TRBV9
CDR3aa: CASSVGAASPQETQYF
CDR3nt: TGTGCCAGCAGCGTAGGGGCAGCCTCTCCCCAAGAGACCCAGTACTTC

abundance: .
d_gene: TRBD1
j_gene: TRBJ2-3
v_gene: TRBV19
CDR3aa: CASTPGTGGTDTQYF
CDR3nt: TGTGCCAGTACTCCCGGGACAGGGGGGACAGATACGCAGTATTTT

abundance: .
d_gene: TRBD2
j_gene: TRBJ2-1
v_gene: TRBV7-6
CDR3aa: CASSLVASGPYNEQFF
CDR3nt: TGTGCCAGCAGCTTAGTGGCTAGCGGGCCTTACAATGAGCAGTTCTTC

abundance: .
d_gene: TRBD2
j_gene: TRBJ2-5
v_gene: TRBV29-1
CDR3aa: CSVDAPVGGLAGAETQYF
CDR3nt: TGCAGCGTTGACGCTCCCGTCGGGGGACTAGCGGGAGCGGAGACCCAGTACTTC

abundance: .
d_gene: .
j_gene: TRBJ2-2
v_gene: TRBV6-5
CDR3aa: CASSSRTSMGELFF
CDR3nt: TGTGCCAGCAGTTCCAGGACATCGATGGGGGAGCTGTTTTTT

abundance: .
d_gene: .
j_gene: TRBJ2-2
v_gene: TRBV6-6
CDR3aa: CASSYSGGGSTGELFF
CDR3nt: TGTGCCAGCAGTTACTCAGGGGGGGGGAGCACCGGGGAGCTGTTTTTT

abundance: .
d_gene: .
j_gene: TRBJ2-5
v_gene: TRBV9
CDR3aa: CASSAHRGNQETQYF
CDR3nt: TGTGCCAGCAGCGCGCATAGAGGGAATCAAGAGACCCAGTACTTC

abundance: .
d_gene: .
j_gene: TRBJ2-3
v_gene: TRBV4-1
CDR3aa: CASRQDRGWEGVSTDTQYF
CDR3nt: TGCGCCAGCCGCCAAGATAGGGGGTGGGAGGGGGTCAGCACAGATACGCAGTATTTT

abundance: .
d_gene: .
j_gene: TRBJ2-1
v_gene: TRBV7-6
CDR3aa: CASSLDGAFPGEEQFF
CDR3nt: TGTGCCAGCAGCTTAGATGGAGCCTTTCCCGGGGAGGAGCAGTTCTTC

abundance: .
d_gene: .
j_gene: TRBJ2-6
v_gene: TRBV6-1
CDR3aa: CASSGRGISGANVLTF
CDR3nt: TGTGCCAGCAGTGGAAGGGGTATCTCTGGGGCCAACGTCCTGACTTTC

abundance: .
d_gene: TRBD2
j_gene: TRBJ2-3
v_gene: TRBV5-6
CDR3aa: CASSLRLAGGTDTQYF
CDR3nt: TGTGCCAGCAGCCTGAGACTAGCGGGAGGCACAGATACGCAGTATTTT

abundance: .
d_gene: .
j_gene: TRBJ1-1
v_gene: TRBV7-6
CDR3aa: CASSLGQVNTEAFF
CDR3nt: TGTGCCAGCAGCTTGGGGCAAGTGAACACTGAAGCTTTCTTT

abundance: .
d_gene: TRBD2
j_gene: TRBJ2-7
v_gene: TRBV9
CDR3aa: CASSVGGGTDEQYF
CDR3nt: TGTGCCAGCAGCGTAGGGGGGGGGACGGACGAGCAGTACTTC

abundance: .
d_gene: TRBD2
j_gene: TRBJ2-2
v_gene: TRBV9
CDR3aa: CASSRAGANTGELFF
CDR3nt: TGTGCCAGCAGCAGGGCGGGAGCTAACACCGGGGAGCTGTTTTTT

abundance: .
d_gene: TRBD1
j_gene: TRBJ2-5
v_gene: TRBV4-1
CDR3aa: CASSPSPTGLGTQYF
CDR3nt: TGCGCCAGCAGCCCTTCTCCGACAGGGCTTGGGACCCAGTACTTC

abundance: .
d_gene: .
j_gene: TRBJ2-7
v_gene: TRBV6-5
CDR3aa: CASKEGAYEQYF
CDR3nt: TGTGCCAGCAAAGAGGGGGCCTACGAGCAGTACTTC

abundance: few
d_gene: .
j_gene: TRBJ2-5
v_gene: TRBV20-1
CDR3aa: CSARPEETQYF
CDR3nt: TGCAGTGCTAGACCCGAGGAGACCCAGTACTTC

abundance: .
d_gene: TRBD1
j_gene: TRBJ2-7
v_gene: TRBV5-1
CDR3aa: CASSWTTGTGVFEQYF
CDR3nt: TGCGCCAGCAGCTGGACTACCGGGACAGGGGTTTTTGAGCAGTACTTC

abundance: .
d_gene: .
j_gene: TRBJ1-2
v_gene: TRBV4-2
CDR3aa: CASSQTQVWRGYTF
CDR3nt: TGTGCCAGCAGCCAGACCCAGGTTTGGCGTGGCTACACCTTC

abundance: once
d_gene: TRBD1
j_gene: TRBJ1-2
v_gene: TRBV9
CDR3aa: CASSIRQGAIGGYTF
CDR3nt: TGTGCCAGCAGCATCCGACAGGGGGCAATTGGAGGCTACACCTTC

abundance: .
d_gene: .
j_gene: TRBJ2-2
v_gene: TRBV11-3
CDR3aa: CASSSLAGAEPGELFF
CDR3nt: TGTGCCAGCAGCTCCCTGGCGGGGGCGGAGCCCGGGGAGCTGTTTTTT

abundance: .
d_gene: .
j_gene: TRBJ2-2
v_gene: TRBV19
CDR3aa: CASSKTTTGELFF
CDR3nt: TGTGCCAGTAGCAAAACTACCACCGGGGAGCTGTTTTTT

abundance: .
d_gene: .
j_gene: TRBJ2-3
v_gene: TRBV9
CDR3aa: CASSVEQGRDTQYF
CDR3nt: TGTGCCAGCAGCGTAGAACAGGGGAGGGATACGCAGTATTTT

abundance: once
d_gene: TRBD1
j_gene: TRBJ1-2
v_gene: TRBV28
CDR3aa: CASSLPPGQGNYGYTF
CDR3nt: TGTGCCAGCAGTCTCCCCCCCGGACAGGGAAACTATGGCTACACCTTC

abundance: .
d_gene: .
j_gene: TRBJ1-5
v_gene: TRBV29-1
CDR3aa: CSVEIAGVGQPQHF
CDR3nt: TGCAGCGTTGAAATTGCGGGGGTTGGGCAGCCCCAGCATTTT

abundance: once
d_gene: .
j_gene: TRBJ2-1
v_gene: TRBV7-2
CDR3aa: CASSPGQEGNEQFF
CDR3nt: TGTGCCAGCAGCCCAGGACAGGAGGGCAATGAGCAGTTCTTC

abundance: few
d_gene: .
j_gene: TRBJ2-3
v_gene: TRBV28
CDR3aa: CASSLGGDLTDTQYF
CDR3nt: TGTGCCAGCAGTTTAGGCGGAGACCTCACAGATACGCAGTATTTT

abundance: .
d_gene: TRBD2
j_gene: TRBJ2-3
v_gene: TRBV30
CDR3aa: CAWSSAGGPYTQYF
CDR3nt: TGTGCCTGGAGTTCCGCGGGAGGGCCGTATACGCAGTATTTT

abundance: .
d_gene: .
j_gene: TRBJ1-1
v_gene: TRBV7-9
CDR3aa: CSSSLNSEAFF
CDR3nt: TGTTCCAGCAGCTTAAACTCTGAAGCTTTCTTT

abundance: .
d_gene: .
j_gene: TRBJ1-4
v_gene: TRBV10-3
CDR3aa: CAISESAGRSNEKLFF
CDR3nt: TGTGCCATCAGTGAGTCGGCGGGACGGTCTAATGAAAAACTGTTTTTT

abundance: few
d_gene: .
j_gene: TRBJ2-1
v_gene: TRBV6-1
CDR3aa: CASGLGQPGNEQFF
CDR3nt: TGTGCCAGCGGCTTAGGACAGCCAGGCAATGAGCAGTTCTTC

abundance: .
d_gene: TRBD1
j_gene: TRBJ2-2
v_gene: TRBV6-4
CDR3aa: CASSGGAGGNTGELFF
CDR3nt: TGTGCCAGCAGTGGAGGAGCAGGGGGCAACACCGGGGAGCTGTTTTTT

abundance: .
d_gene: .
j_gene: TRBJ1-3
v_gene: TRBV5-1
CDR3aa: CASSLSGIAEGNTIYF
CDR3nt: TGCGCCAGCAGCTTGTCAGGGATAGCAGAAGGAAACACCATATATTTT